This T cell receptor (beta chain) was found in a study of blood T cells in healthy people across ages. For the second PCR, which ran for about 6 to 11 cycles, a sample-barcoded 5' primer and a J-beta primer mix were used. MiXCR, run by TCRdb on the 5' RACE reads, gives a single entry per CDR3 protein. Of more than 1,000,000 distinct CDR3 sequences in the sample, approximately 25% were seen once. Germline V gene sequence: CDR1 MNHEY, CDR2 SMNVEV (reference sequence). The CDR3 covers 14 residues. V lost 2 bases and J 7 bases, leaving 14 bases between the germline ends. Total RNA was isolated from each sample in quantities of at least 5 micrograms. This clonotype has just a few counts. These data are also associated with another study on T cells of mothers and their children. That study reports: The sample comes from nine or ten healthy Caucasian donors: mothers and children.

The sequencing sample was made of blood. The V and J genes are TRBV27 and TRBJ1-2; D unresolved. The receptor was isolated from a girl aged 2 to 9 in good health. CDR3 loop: CASSLKAMGFGYTF. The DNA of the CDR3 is TGTGCCAGCAGTTTAAAGGCCATGGGGTTTGGCTACACCTTC.